A single sample gave rise to the 5 T cell receptor beta chains below, sequenced in a study of T cell changes during pregnancy in multiple sclerosis. Produced via immunoSEQ multiplex PCR; TCRdb's table is partial and in-frame only. The top ten hold about 2.9% of the sample, which has approximately 100,000 clones, about 90% seen once. The sample here was peripheral blood, taken in the second trimester of pregnancy. These receptors were collected from a female donor with multiple sclerosis, enrolled in a pregnancy study.

The chain carries TRBV28 and TRBJ2-7; TRBD2 aligns across 14 bases. Trimming cost V 4 bases and J 3 bases; bases outside gene matches: 5. CDR1 MDHEN and CDR2 SYDVKM come from the germline V gene. CDR3 length: 16 amino acids. Written as DNA, the CDR3 is TGTGCCAGCAGTTCGGGACTAGCGGGAGAGGGCTACGAGCAGTACTTC. Protein sequence: CASSSGLAGEGYEQYF.

The rearrangement uses TRBV30 and TRBJ2-7, with D possibly being TRBD1 (5 bases). The length of the CDR3 is 13 residues. V shed 0 bases and J shed 7 bases, with 13 bases lying between them. Germline assignment: CDR1 GTSNPN and CDR2 SVGIG (reference sequence). The chain's CDR3 is CAWSVRSGIEQYF. For the CDR3, the DNA is TGTGCCTGGAGTGTAAGGTCAGGGATAGAGCAGTACTTC.

CDR3 residues: CASSQGLAGGYEQYF. The CDR3 coding sequence is TGCGCCAGCAGCCAAGGGCTAGCGGGAGGCTACGAGCAGTACTTC. This chain links TRBV4-3 with TRBJ2-7; 11 positions match TRBD2. V was clipped by 1 base and J by 3 bases; unmatched bases: 2. The CDR3 covers 15 residues. Germline V gene sequence: CDR1 LGHNA, CDR2 YSLEER.

The rearrangement uses TRBV5-6 and TRBJ2-5, with 9 bases lining up with TRBD1. Looked up from germline, CDR1 is SGHDT and CDR2 is YYEEEE. This CDR3 has 15 amino acids. Trimming took 1 base from V and 8 from J; bases not matched to a gene: 9. CDR3 in amino acids: CASSLFRGTGNTQYF. The CDR3, as DNA: TGTGCCAGCAGCTTGTTTCGCGGGACAGGGAACACCCAGTACTTC.

The DNA for the CDR3 is TGCGCCAGCAGCTTGGTAACAGGGGCTATAGGGCCCGACCCAAACACTGAAGCTTTCTTT. This codes for CASSLVTGAIGPDPNTEAFF. The chain is built from TRBV5-1 and TRBJ1-1, with TRBD1 matching over 7 bases. The V segment lost 0 bases and the J segment 2 bases; nucleotides outside the gene matches: 19. Germline values: CDR1 SGHRS, CDR2 YFSETQ. This CDR3 has 20 residues.